This T cell receptor beta chain comes out of a study of T cell repertoires in cytomegalovirus infection (dated by TCRdb to between 2019 and 2020). For the study in its entirety: Alongside well-studied HLA-B-restricted epitopes, the peptide stimulations were aimed at recently identified HLA-C-restricted CMV epitopes, whose presentation resists viral immunomodulation. Donor HLA type was relevant to the analysis, because carriage of CMV infection together with the matching HLA type was indicated by public TCR beta signatures.

Sequencing relied on an Illumina HiSeq 1500. Clones were called with MiXCR by TCRdb after fastp trimmed the public reads at Q25, and only in-frame beta chains were retained. Identical CDR3 protein sequences are pooled into one entry, listed with their most common genes and DNA. The sample includes about 160,000 distinct CDR3 sequences, with about 20% observed a single time. 20% to 30% of the sample goes to the ten largest clones. The CDR3, cysteine through phenylalanine, is 16 amino acids long. Of all the DNA, just the CDR3 is kept, 48 bases in frame from base 1. The germline V gene (reference sequence) specifies MNHEY as CDR1 and SMNVEV as CDR2. The germline V end is reduced by 0 bases and the J end by 0 bases; junction bases left unmatched: 5. The intended sense of this specimen's treatment or condition label: in vitro stimulation with specific CMV peptide epitopes to enrich CMV-specific T cells.

Comment on this clonotype: What this receptor recognizes is not known. No much larger clonotype is one base removed from it; base qualities were not supplied.

Overall results and qualifications from the work: In both this cohort and an independent cohort of under 450 donors, the cumulative frequency of public TCR beta family members distinguished carriers of CMV infection plus the relevant HLA type. The ex vivo response was dominated by HLA-C-restricted CMV-specific TCR beta clonotypes, which also provided the single most frequent clonotype in two of eight donors.

The receptor comes from a human donor in good health (CMV status not recorded). Some clones in this sample may be carry-over from other donors' samples. The material was CD8+ T cells from cultured PBMCs, obtained from culture after CMV antigen stimulation. The V and J genes are TRBV27 and TRBJ2-7, with 7 bases in between that match TRBD2. The DNA sequence is as follows: TGTGCCAGCAGTTTATCGATGCGGGGGAGCTCCTACGAGCAGTACTTC. Translated, it gives CASSLSMRGSSYEQYF.